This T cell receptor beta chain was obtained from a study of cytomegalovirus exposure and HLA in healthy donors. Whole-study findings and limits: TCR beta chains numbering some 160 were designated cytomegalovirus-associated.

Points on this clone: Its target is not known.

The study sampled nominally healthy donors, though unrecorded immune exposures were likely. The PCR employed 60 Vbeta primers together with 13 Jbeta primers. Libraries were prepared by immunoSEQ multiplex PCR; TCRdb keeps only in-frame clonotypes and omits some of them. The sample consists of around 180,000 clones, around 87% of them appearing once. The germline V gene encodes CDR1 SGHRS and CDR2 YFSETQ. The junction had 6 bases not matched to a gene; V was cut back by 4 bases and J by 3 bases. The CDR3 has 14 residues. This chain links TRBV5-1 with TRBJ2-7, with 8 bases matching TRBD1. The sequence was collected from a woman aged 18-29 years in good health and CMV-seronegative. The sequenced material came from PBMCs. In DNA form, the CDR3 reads TGCGCCAGCAGCAGGGGACAGGAAAACTACGAGCAGTACTTC. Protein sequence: CASSRGQENYEQYF.